This TCR beta chain stems from a study of prognosis after radiotherapy for stage I lung cancer. Study at large: Squamous cell carcinoma affected about 7 patients, adenocarcinoma roughly twelve. Broader study findings: It was in patients who developed distant metastases that Shannon entropy after stereotactic body radiation therapy was lower. The number of unique TCR clones went down after stereotactic body radiation therapy, with a median of roughly 9,300 versus 7,200.

In germline, CDR1 is SGHVS, CDR2 FQNEAQ. CDR3 size: 14 residues. Trimming at V came to 3 bases and at J to 2 bases, leaving 2 bases not matched to a gene. This clonotype is a singleton in its sample. Its antigen is unknown. Two-round multiplex PCR, the amplification method, yielded TCR beta CDR3 from genomic DNA. Primers specific to each TRBV and TRBJ gene drove first-round PCR. TCRdb called the multiplex PCR reads again in MiXCR, with one record for every CDR3 protein. The sample yields 20,000 to 25,000 distinct CDR3 sequences, roughly 41% seen once. This receptor was obtained from a donor over 45 with non-small cell lung cancer. The chain uses TRBV7-8 and TRBJ2-7, with 9 bases fitting TRBD2. The sample in question was PBMCs, obtained before or after stereotactic body radiation therapy (not recorded which). CDR3 sequence (DNA): TGTGCCAGCAGCTTTCGCGGGAGGGCCTACGAGCAGTACTTC. Its translation: CASSFRGRAYEQYF.